A selection of T cell receptor beta chains follows, all from one sample in a study of vaccination effects on CD4 cells after COVID-19. The assay was immunoSEQ multiplex PCR, and TCRdb's table has in-frame clones only and misses some. This table has about 22,000 clones, around 72% appearing once. The antigens for these receptors are not known. The source was CD4+ T cells from PBMCs cultured with HCoV-NL63 spike peptides, collected before COVID-19 vaccination. These receptors all stem from a human donor who received a COVID-19 vaccine. Each CDR3 is given with its conserved first and last residue. A clone size is listed for some rows: how often the clone was seen (once, few, many), or a class if it is expanded.

. TRBV14 CASSGLYEQYF
. TRBV4-3 CASSPSSGGALETQYF
once TRBV3-1/TRBV3-2 CASSQMGLSSDEQFF
. TRBV5-4 CASSLGLAGSGANVLTF
. TRBV19 CASSEVPQETQYF
. TRBV2 CASSEVEGAGTGELFF
. TRBV3-1/TRBV3-2 CASSQEEWAYTEAFF
. TRBV5-4 CASSPKGGTHNEQFF
. TRBV7-8 CASSLVSGAVNEKLFF
. TRBV24-1 CLSTSLNRRWRAGNTIYF
. TRBV2 CASSERVVATRTAQHF
. TRBV28 CASSLGEIYGYTF
few TRBV6-1 CASSEAGRGAFF
. TRBV7-2 CASSPGGAGYEQYF
. TRBV12-2 CASRLARWDRGPEAFF
. TRBV18 CASSRGLAVMNTGELFF
. TRBV6-5 CASRPDRATNEKLFF
. TRBV6-4 CASSARDSRDTEAFF
few TRBV10-3 CAIRAGTVRDGYTF
. TRBV27 CASSFFTSTDTQYF
. TRBV15 CATSRGDFGEKLFF
. TRBV23-1 CASSQDRGVRNGYTF
. TRBV9 CASSVGGDFYNSPLHF
once TRBV4-1 CASSQDTSGRSNAYEQYF
. TRBV6-5 CASSYSNGAYEQYF
. TRBV7-9 CASSPQGAGELFF
. TRBV5-4 CASRGDGQGSVTDTQYF
. TRBV6-6 CASRNTEAFF
. TRBV2 CASRTRTEANYGYTF
few TRBV7-9 CASSWAAPGQTNEKLFF
. TRBV7-2 CASSLGPGQPYEQYF
. TRBV5-1 CASSRGQGINTEAFF
. TRBV5-4 CASSLGLAQETQYF
. TRBV30 CAWSVRVGGGYEQYF
. TRBV29-1 CSVWVGGRPNTEAFF
. TRBV14 CASSPLGNTEAFF
. TRBV10-3 CATSLRDINNEQFF
. TRBV28 CASLPGGVYSNQPQHF
. TRBV11-1 CASSSIDNQETQYF
. TRBV28 CASTLGNTIYF
. TRBV5-1 CASSARRDTEAFF
few TRBV11-1 CASSLARRNTEAFF
once TRBV28 CASRGTANYGYTF
. TRBV11-2 CASSLGTDTQYF
few TRBV19 CASTRANSPLHF
once TRBV6-5 CASSPRGISGNTIYF
. TRBV6-4 CASSPVSGTEAFF
. TRBV5-1 CASSQDRDYEQYF